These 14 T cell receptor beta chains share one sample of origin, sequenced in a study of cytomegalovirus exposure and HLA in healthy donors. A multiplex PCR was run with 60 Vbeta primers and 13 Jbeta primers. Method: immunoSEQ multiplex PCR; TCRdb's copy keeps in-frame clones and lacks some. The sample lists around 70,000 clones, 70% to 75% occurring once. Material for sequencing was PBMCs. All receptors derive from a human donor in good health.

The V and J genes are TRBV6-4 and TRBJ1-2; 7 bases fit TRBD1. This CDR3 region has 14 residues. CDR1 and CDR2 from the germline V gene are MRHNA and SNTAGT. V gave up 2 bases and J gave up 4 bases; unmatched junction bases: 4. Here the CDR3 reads CASSDGDSLYGYTF. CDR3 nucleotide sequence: TGTGCCAGCAGTGACGGGGACAGCCTCTATGGCTACACCTTC.

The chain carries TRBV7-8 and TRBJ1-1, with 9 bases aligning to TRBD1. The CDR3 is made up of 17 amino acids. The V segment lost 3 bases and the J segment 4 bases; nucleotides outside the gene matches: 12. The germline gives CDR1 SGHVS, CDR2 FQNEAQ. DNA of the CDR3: TGTGCCAGCAGCTTCGCCGGGACAGGGAGAGGGACCACTGAAGCTTTCTTT. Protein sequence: CASSFAGTGRGTTEAFF.

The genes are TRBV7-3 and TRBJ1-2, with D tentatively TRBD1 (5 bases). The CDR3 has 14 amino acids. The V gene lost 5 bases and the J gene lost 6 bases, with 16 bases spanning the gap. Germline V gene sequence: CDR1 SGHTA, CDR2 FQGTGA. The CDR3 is CASSVGPEGNGYTF. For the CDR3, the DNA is TGTGCCAGCAGCGTCGGACCGGAGGGGAATGGCTACACCTTC.

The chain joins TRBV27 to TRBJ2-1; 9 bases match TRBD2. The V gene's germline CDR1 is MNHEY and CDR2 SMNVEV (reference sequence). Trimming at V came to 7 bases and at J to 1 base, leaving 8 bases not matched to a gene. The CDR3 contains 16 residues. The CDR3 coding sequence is TGTGCCAGCACCCCCTTAGCGGGAGTTTCCTACAATGAGCAGTTCTTC. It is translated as CASTPLAGVSYNEQFF.

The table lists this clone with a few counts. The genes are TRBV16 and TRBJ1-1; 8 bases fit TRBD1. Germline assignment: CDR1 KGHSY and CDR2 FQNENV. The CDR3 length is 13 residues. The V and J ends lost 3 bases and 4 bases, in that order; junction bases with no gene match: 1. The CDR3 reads CASSQTGVTEAFF. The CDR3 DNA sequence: TGTGCCAGCAGCCAGACAGGGGTCACTGAAGCTTTCTTT.

The CDR3 is CAWSMGGTTDTQYF. The CDR3 bases are TGTGCCTGGAGTATGGGCGGGACCACAGATACGCAGTATTTT. V is TRBV30 and J is TRBJ2-3, with D possibly being TRBD2 (6 bases). CDR1 is GTSNPN and CDR2 is SVGIG in the germline V gene (reference sequence). CDR3 length: 14 residues. The V end lost 2 bases, the J end lost 2 bases, and 11 bases lay between the germline ends.

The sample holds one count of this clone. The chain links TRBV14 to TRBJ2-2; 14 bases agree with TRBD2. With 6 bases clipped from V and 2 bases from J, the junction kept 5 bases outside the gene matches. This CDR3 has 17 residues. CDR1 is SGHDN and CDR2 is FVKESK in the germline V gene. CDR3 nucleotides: TGTGCCAGCAGACTGACTAGCGGGAGGGCCAACACCGGGGAGCTGTTTTTT. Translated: CASRLTSGRANTGELFF.

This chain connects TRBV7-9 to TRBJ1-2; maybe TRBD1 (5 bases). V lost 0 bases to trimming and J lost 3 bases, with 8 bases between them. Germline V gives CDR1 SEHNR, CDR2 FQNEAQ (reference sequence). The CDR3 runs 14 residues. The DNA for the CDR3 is TGTGCCAGCAGCTTAGCGGGGCCTCACTATGGCTACACCTTC. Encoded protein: CASSLAGPHYGYTF. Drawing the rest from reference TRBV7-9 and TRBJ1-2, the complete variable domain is DTGVSQNPRHKITKRGQNVTFRCDPISEHNRLYWYRQTLGQGPEFLTYFQNEAQLEKSRLLSDRFSAERPKGSFSTLEIQRTEQGDSAMYLCASSLAGPHYGYTFGSGTRLTVV.

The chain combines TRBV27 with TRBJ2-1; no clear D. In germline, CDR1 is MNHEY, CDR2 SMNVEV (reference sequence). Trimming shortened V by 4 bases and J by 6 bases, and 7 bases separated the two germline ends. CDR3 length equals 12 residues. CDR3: CASSSRSNEQFF. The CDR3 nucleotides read TGTGCCAGCAGTTCCAGGTCCAATGAGCAGTTCTTC.

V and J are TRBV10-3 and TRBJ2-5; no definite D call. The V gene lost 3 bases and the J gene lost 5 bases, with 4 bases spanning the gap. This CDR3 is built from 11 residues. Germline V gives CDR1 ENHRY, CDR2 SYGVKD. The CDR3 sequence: CAISDLETQYF. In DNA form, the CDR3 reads TGTGCCATCAGTGACTTGGAGACCCAGTACTTC.

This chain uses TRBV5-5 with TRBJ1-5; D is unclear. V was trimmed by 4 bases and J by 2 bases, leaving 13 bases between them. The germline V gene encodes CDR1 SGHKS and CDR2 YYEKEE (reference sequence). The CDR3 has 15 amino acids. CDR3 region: CASSRGLAGNQPQHF. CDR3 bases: TGTGCCAGCAGCCGAGGGTTGGCAGGCAATCAGCCCCAGCATTTT. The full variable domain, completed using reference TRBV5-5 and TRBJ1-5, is DAGVTQSPTHLIKTRGQQVTLRCSPISGHKSVSWYQQVLGQGPQFIFQYYEKEERGRGNFPDRFSARQFPNYSSELNVNALLLGDSALYLCASSRGLAGNQPQHFGDGTRLSIL.

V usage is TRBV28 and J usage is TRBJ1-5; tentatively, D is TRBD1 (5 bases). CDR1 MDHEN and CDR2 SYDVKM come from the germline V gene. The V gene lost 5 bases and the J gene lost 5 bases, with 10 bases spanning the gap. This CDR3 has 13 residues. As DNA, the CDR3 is TGTGCCAGCAGTACCGACAGTTATCAGCCCCAGCATTTT. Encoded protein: CASSTDSYQPQHF.

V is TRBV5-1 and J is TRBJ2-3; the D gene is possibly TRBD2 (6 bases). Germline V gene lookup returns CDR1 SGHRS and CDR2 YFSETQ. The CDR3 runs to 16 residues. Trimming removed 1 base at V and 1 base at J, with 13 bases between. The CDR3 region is CASSLLSGTRTDTQYF. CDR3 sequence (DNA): TGCGCCAGCAGCTTGTTGTCCGGGACTCGCACAGATACGCAGTATTTT.

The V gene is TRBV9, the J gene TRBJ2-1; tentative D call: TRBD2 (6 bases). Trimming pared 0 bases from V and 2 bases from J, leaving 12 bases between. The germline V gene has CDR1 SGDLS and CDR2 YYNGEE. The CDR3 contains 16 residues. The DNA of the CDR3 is TGTGCCAGCAGCGTAGGTGCGGGGCTCCCCTACAATGAGCAGTTCTTC. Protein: CASSVGAGLPYNEQFF.